Each of the 10 T cell receptor beta chains below was sequenced from the same sample in a study of human T cells and chemical hapten exposure. TCRdb re-called the 5' RACE reads through MiXCR, storing one row per CDR3 protein. The table shows 110,000 to 150,000 distinct CDR3 sequences, with about 4.3% occurring only once. From whole blood left unfractionated, total RNA was extracted. These receptors were obtained from a female donor in good health.

This clonotype occurred many times. The genes are TRBV29-1 and TRBJ1-2; D is unresolved. Trimming pared 7 bases from V and 6 bases from J, leaving 15 bases between. This CDR3 region has 12 residues. Per the germline V gene, CDR1 is SQVTM and CDR2 is ANQGSEA. The CDR3, as DNA: TGCAGCGCGAGTACTCACGGGCATGGCTACACCTTC. It yields the protein CSASTHGHGYTF.

Ten or more counts support this clonotype. The J gene is TRBJ1-1, the V gene TRBV28, with a weak D call TRBD1 (5 bases). Germline-derived CDR1 and CDR2 are MDHEN and SYDVKM. CDR3 length: 17 amino acids. Trimming took 5 bases from V and 3 from J, leaving 22 bases between them. This CDR3 reads CASSPPADWGVHTEAFF. CDR3 in DNA: TGTGCCAGCAGTCCCCCGGCCGACTGGGGGGTGCACACTGAAGCTTTCTTT.

In its sample, this clonotype was seen many times. The chain employs TRBV20-1 and TRBJ2-5; D is perhaps TRBD1 or TRBD2 (6 bases each). V was clipped by 0 bases and J by 2 bases, with 16 bases between them. In germline, CDR1 is DFQATT, CDR2 SNEGSKA (reference sequence). The CDR3 runs to 16 residues. The CDR3 protein is CSARDPGGGDQETQYF. The DNA of the CDR3 is TGCAGTGCTAGAGATCCCGGGGGCGGGGATCAAGAGACCCAGTACTTC.

This clonotype occurred many times. The chain employs TRBV7-2 and TRBJ2-3; D might be TRBD2 (6 bases). This CDR3 region has 18 residues. Trimming stripped 1 base from V and 3 bases from J, with 20 bases between. Germline-derived CDR1 and CDR2 are SGHTA and FQGNSA. Here the CDR3 reads CASSLEGAGPISTDTQYF. For the CDR3, the DNA is TGTGCCAGCAGCTTAGAAGGGGCGGGGCCGATCTCAACAGATACGCAGTATTTT.

This clonotype came up a few times. The gene calls are TRBV30 and TRBJ2-4; 9 bases are a match to TRBD1. Germline trimming cut 2 bases from V and 1 base from J; bases unmatched to any gene: 6. This CDR3 spans 16 amino acids. Germline V gene data show CDR1 as GTSNPN and CDR2 as SVGIG (reference sequence). The CDR3 is CAWSKGQGWAKNIQYF. The CDR3 DNA is TGTGCCTGGAGTAAGGGACAGGGCTGGGCCAAAAACATTCAGTACTTC.

This clonotype was seen repeatedly, ten times or more. J is TRBJ2-7 and V is TRBV7-2, with TRBD1 matching 9 bases. The J segment lost 6 bases and the V segment lost 1 base, leaving 4 bases of the junction unmatched. The CDR3 totals 14 residues. Germline CDR1 SGHTA, CDR2 FQGNSA. The CDR3 sequence: CASSLGDRVSEQYF. The DNA for the CDR3 is TGTGCCAGCAGCTTAGGGGACAGGGTATCCGAGCAGTACTTC.

This clonotype was recorded many times. The rearrangement joins TRBV20-1 to TRBJ2-1; 7 bases map to TRBD2. The CDR3 has 14 amino acids. V lost 3 bases to trimming and J lost 2 bases; unmatched junction nucleotides: 4. Germline V gene sequence: CDR1 DFQATT, CDR2 SNEGSKA (reference sequence). CDR3 in amino acids: CSASGGDTYNEQFF. The CDR3 bases are TGCAGTGCTAGTGGGGGGGATACCTACAATGAGCAGTTCTTC.

At least ten counts were recorded for this clonotype. This chain connects TRBV15 to TRBJ2-3; the match to TRBD1 covers 8 bases. V gave up 0 bases and J gave up 5 bases; unmatched junction bases: 7. The CDR3 sequence is 16 residues long. Per germline, CDR1 LNHNV and CDR2 YYDKDF (reference sequence). The CDR3 reads CATSRDQTGVGDTQYF. The DNA of the CDR3 is TGTGCCACCAGCAGAGACCAGACAGGGGTAGGAGATACGCAGTATTTT.

The chain couples TRBV20-1 to TRBJ1-1; no reliable D call. Germline lookup yields CDR1 DFQATT and CDR2 SNEGSKA (reference sequence). Trimming removed 0 bases from V and 0 bases from J, with 5 bases in between. CDR3 size: 13 residues. CDR3 DNA sequence: TGCAGTGCTAGAGAGCCCATGAACACTGAAGCTTTCTTT. Protein product: CSAREPMNTEAFF.

Ten or more counts support this clonotype. The chain carries TRBV7-2 and TRBJ1-1, with D perhaps matching TRBD1 (6 bases). CDR1 is SGHTA and CDR2 is FQGNSA in the germline V gene. The CDR3 length is 14 residues. Trimming took 5 bases from V and 8 from J, leaving 18 bases between them. The CDR3 is CASSLRQVVSEAFF. DNA for the CDR3: TGTGCCAGCAGCCTTAGACAGGTTGTATCCGAAGCTTTCTTT.